This T cell receptor beta chain was captured in a study of CD8+CD57+ T cells in acquired aplastic anemia. General study points: CD8+ Simpson's diversity did not differ significantly between patients and controls.

This clonotype was seen only a few times. Antigen unknown. This CDR3 region has 13 residues. V was trimmed by 10 bases and J by 2 bases, leaving 15 bases between them. Germline V lookup: CDR1 MNHNS, CDR2 SASEGT. Patients picked for sequencing had shown CD8+CD57+ cell expansion detected by flow cytometry. TCR beta VDJ and CDR3 were profiled, and genomic DNA was the template. TCRdb called the reads again in MiXCR, with one record for every CDR3 protein. Of 260,000 or so distinct CDR3 sequences detected, around half appear once; the ten largest clones hold approximately 7.8%. The specimen sequenced was sorted CD4+, CD8+, or CD8+CD57+ T cells (not recorded which) from PBMCs. The receptor was derived from a human donor with aplastic anemia. V is TRBV6-1 and J is TRBJ2-7; D uncertain. The chain's CDR3 is CAIGFGRPYEQYF. CDR3 bases: TGTGCCATCGGTTTCGGCAGACCCTACGAGCAGTACTTC.